This TCR beta chain was sequenced during a study of cytomegalovirus exposure and HLA in healthy donors (dated by TCRdb to the late 2010s). Regarding the research as a whole: An earlier analysis of several hundred of the donors reported 276 Gb of sequence data and around 120 million unique TCR beta sequences from some 180 million T cells. An early release that covered 640 HLA-typed donors contained approximately 300 gigabases of sequencing data and 80 million or so unique TCR sequences. Of the approximately 400 genotyped donors, around 81% fell in the genetic ancestry cluster associated with self-reported Caucasian donors. The aim of the study was to test whether cataloging public T cell receptors could identify signatures of past pathogen exposure. Using immunosequencing, the study profiled T cell repertoires from 666 subjects and related those repertoires to cytomegalovirus serostatus. A separate validation cohort of about 110 different subjects was used in addition to the 666-subject first cohort. The study combined high-throughput TCR immunosequencing, statistical association of individual TCRs with disease status, and machine learning to predict cytomegalovirus infection status. To study patterns of TCR occurrence, a later analysis re-analyzed previously published TCR beta repertoires from around 700 donors and added high-resolution HLA genotyping. Rather than drawing on any new phenotypic data, the later analysis identified candidate immune exposures from TCR beta sequences and the way those sequences occurred across donors. To decide whether each TCR beta V gene segment behaved as functional or pseudogenic, an earlier analysis of some 570 of the donors relied on high-throughput TCR beta sequencing. Donor age, sex, ethnicity and CMV serostatus were compiled together with the repertoire data. Genome-wide SNP genotypes for about 65% of the 666 donors were used in a later genetic analysis, which treated that subset as a discovery cohort. All discovery cohort repertoires had been generated on a single sequencing platform. Both class I and class II loci were covered by HLA typing, at four-digit resolution. The number of donors typed differed by locus, with about 629-630 for A, B, C, DRB1 and DQB1, more than 500 for DQA1, approximately 580 for DPA1, and roughly 450 for DPB1. A handful of DR-DQ haplotypes were handled as single units for association and clustering because linkage in the cohort was strong. On average, 235,054 unique TCR beta nucleotide sequences were sequenced per donor among about 400 genotyped donors of the cohort, with roughly 18% of those sequences being non-productive.

The receptor library was made with the immunoSEQ multiplex PCR assay. For the multiplex PCR, a mixture combining 60 forward primers for TCR Vbeta segments and 13 reverse primers for TCR Jbeta segments was used. Amplification of the CDR3 region of rearranged TCR beta genes was performed with a multiplex PCR assay on genomic DNA. On the Illumina HiSeq System, the amplified TCR beta libraries were sequenced as 87-base-pair reads. From the authors' description of their analysis: A later analysis tallied tens of millions of unique TCR beta chains across the 610 or so repertoires, and about 12 million of those chains were shared by two or more donors. To remove PCR and sequencing errors, raw reads were error-corrected and collapsed into unique sequences using a nearest-neighbor algorithm that merged closely related sequences. To assign V, D and J gene segments, CDR3 sequences were aligned to IMGT reference sequences. For a sequence to be retained, a match of at least six nucleotides to both a V gene segment and a J gene segment was required. Rearrangements were called productive when the CDR3 lacked stop codons and stayed in frame with V and J; all others were non-productive. Following IMGT convention, CDR3 was defined as the stretch from the second conserved V-encoded cysteine up to the conserved J-encoded phenylalanine. Sequences without an unambiguous match to a single V gene segment were excluded from the earlier analysis of a few hundred of the donors. An earlier analysis of several hundred of the donors called V segments functional above 56.7% productive rearrangements and segregating when the between-donor standard deviation exceeded 5%. A statistical classification framework was developed to diagnose cytomegalovirus status using the catalog of TCR beta chain sequences. V and J gene assignment, in a later analysis, came from comparing TCR nucleotide sequences with IMGT/GENE-DB human TR gene sequences. In a later analysis, CDR3 sequences and most-parsimonious VDJ recombination scenarios were assigned using the TCRdist pipeline. A later analysis defined each TCR beta chain by its CDR3 amino acid sequence plus V-gene family, and excluded reads lacking a unique V-gene family. In a later analysis, around 600 highly shared, low-generation-probability nucleotide sequences were removed to address suspected cross-contamination and a sequencing artifact. In a later analysis, a clonal expansion index was calculated for each public chain from normalized within-repertoire ranks of inferred template counts. A later analysis computed generation probabilities with a VDJ recombination model fitted to out-of-frame rearrangements, and checked the results against IGoR. A later analysis scored TCR-TCR, TCR-HLA and TCR-CMV co-occurrence with hypergeometric tests, applying a repertoire-size bias correction to TCR pairs. To estimate false discovery rates, a later analysis permuted the HLA or CMV assignments 20 times. In a later analysis, co-occurring TCRs were grouped using DBSCAN, with TCRdist sequence similarity added in when clustering inside HLA-allele-positive subsets. Repertoires with fewer than 30,000 or more than 120,000 public chains were left out of co-occurrence clustering, as were about five repertoires with anomalous nucleotide sharing. TCRdb mirrors the immuneACCESS table, restricted to in-frame sequences. Some clones are absent from its copies; in checked studies, under half trace to an unresolved V gene, and the reason for the others is unknown. V and J calls and clone size come straight from that table; D and trimming were deduced from the DNA. This sample gives about 120,000 clones in total; over 70% of them show up just once. The ten top clones hold 7.5% to 9% of the sample.

Study-wide findings and limitations: In a later analysis, most CMV-associated TCR beta chains were found to appear HLA-restricted, with HLA associations seemingly driven largely by CMV exposure. The classifier was reported to diagnose cytomegalovirus status with high specificity and sensitivity in both the original cohort and the validation cohort. A further reported finding was that TCR beta sequences accurately predicted the HLA-A and HLA-B alleles for most subjects in the first cohort. While some public TCRs were present in many individuals, most TCR sequences turned up only very rarely across donors. Some 15 rarely observed V segments, including chromosome 9 orphons, were excluded from the earlier analysis of about 500 of the donors because counts were too low. The only immune exposure information available for the cohort was CMV serostatus. In the study, 150 to 200 TCR beta chains were listed as associated with cytomegalovirus. Compared with the roughly 700-donor mean, donors in an Asian-associated ancestry cluster had fewer N-insertions in productive TCRs, according to a later genetic analysis. When HLA alleles, especially DR and DQ, strongly co-occurred, attributing TCR associations to individual alleles was difficult. In vitro tests confirmed that three of the cytomegalovirus-associated TCR beta chains recognize cytomegalovirus antigens. The cohort was sequenced for TCR beta chains only, and without alpha or paired-chain data the features that could be detected were limited. Sequencing depth was assumed to be roughly uniform across donors in the presence/absence analyses, though that assumption may not hold. In a later analysis, HLA-associated TCR beta chains showed more clonal expansion and lower generation probabilities than non-associated chains that were equally common. Some IMGT-functional V segments, including TRBV6-2 and TRBV6-3, could not be distinguished by the 87-base-pair reads and were therefore excluded. A later analysis associated about 17,000 TCR beta sequences with specific HLA alleles at a false discovery rate of 0.05. V-gene and J-gene trimming of TCR beta chains was associated with a missense DCLRE1C variant in a later genetic analysis, and the association was replicated in an independent cohort. The authors suggested that the approach could potentially be generalized to other disease states and immunological phenotypes. A later analysis found that TCR association rates varied across HLA loci, with DRB1 alleles showing the most associated TCRs and HLA-C alleles the fewest. Several of the top co-occurrence clusters appeared to be linked to parvovirus B19, influenza, CMV and Epstein-Barr virus, according to a later analysis. The sequencing pipeline was judged likely to have produced a cluster of highly shared sequence variants as a technical artifact. An earlier analysis of around 600 of the donors showed that most TCR beta V segments appeared in productive rearrangements either about 90% or about 30% of the time, which broadly matched IMGT annotations. Correlated functional status among segregating V segments might be attributable to linkage disequilibrium, but an unknown experimental factor could not be ruled out. Because HLA typing was missing for some donors at each locus, association tests included only the typed subset.

Relative to germline, V is missing 0 bases and J is missing 3 bases, with 4 bases of the junction outside any gene match. As encoded in the germline V gene, CDR1 is SGHVS while CDR2 is FQNEAQ. The CDR3 numbers 16 residues from cysteine through phenylalanine. Of all the DNA, just the CDR3 is kept, 48 bases in frame from base 1. The cohort comprised fewer than 750 healthy bone marrow donors. At the time of sampling, all cohort members were nominally healthy, though unrecorded immune exposures were likely present. The donor tested CMV seropositive, placing the donor among the roughly 270 seropositive members of the cohort. A peripheral blood sample was provided by each donor, and peripheral blood mononuclear cells were used for TCR beta sequencing. The Qiagen DNeasy Blood Extraction Kit was used to extract genomic DNA from the blood cell samples. Details on this clone: The specificity of this receptor is unknown. No much larger clonotype is one base removed from it; base qualities were not supplied.

Sequenced: PBMCs. The receptor comes from a female donor in good health and CMV-seropositive. The chain couples TRBV7-8 to TRBJ2-1, and 8 bases in between align with TRBD2. The DNA reads as follows: TGTGCCAGCAGCTTAGCCGGGGGGGCGAACTACAATGAGCAGTTCTTC. This encodes CASSLAGGANYNEQFF.